This TCR beta chain was found in a study of blood T cell repertoires in COVID-19 (dated by TCRdb to 2020 to 2022). For the wider study: Collaborator samples came from the United States, Italy and Spain and covered acute and convalescent phases of COVID-19. Subjects who had been exposed to COVID-19, were actively infected with it, or had recovered from it provided the deeply sampled blood TCRbeta repertoires that made up the dataset. Where available, HLA class I and class II types were taken from metadata supplied by the sample provider and were not determined by assay-based typing. The samples were drawn from the first 160 participants of the ongoing ImmuneRACE study and from 1,254 subjects provided by 6 global collaborators. A de-identified subject ID, COVID-19 status, age in years and sex were almost always included in the sample metadata. The prospective study material was composed of cDNA or gDNA derived from T cells, B-cell-depleted T cells, or PBMCs. The repertoires were released in a freely available public database intended as a resource for research on the immune response to SARS-CoV-2.

TCRbeta CDR3 regions were amplified from genomic DNA using the immunoSEQ Assay, a bias-controlled multiplex PCR. Per the source publication's procedure: The number of nucleated cells in each sample was estimated from the amplification of reference gene primers within the assay. To quantify the absolute abundance of each unique TCRbeta CDR3 rearrangement, sequence reads were collapsed and filtered. Productive Simpson clonality was computed per sample as the square root of Simpson's diversity index over productive rearrangements. The immuneACCESS repertoire file appears here via TCRdb, limited to in-frame rearrangements. These files lack a portion of the clones; in checked studies, under half of the deficit traces to unresolved V genes, and the cause of the others is not known. From that table come the V and J calls and clone size; the DNA was used to work out D and trimming. This sample comprises under 150,000 clones, around 88% of them detected only once. The top ten clones comprise 28% of the sample.

Each collaborating institution followed its own protocols to collect whole blood in K2EDTA tubes. Collaborator samples were shipped for TCRbeta analysis as frozen whole blood, isolated PBMCs, or DNA extracted from either sample type. Including cysteine and phenylalanine, the CDR3 has 16 amino acids. Kept here is only the CDR3 DNA, which spans 48 bases and is read in frame from base 1. Relative to germline, V is 4 bases shorter and J is 1 base shorter, with 14 bases between their ends. From the germline V gene, CDR1 is SGHRS and CDR2 is YFSETQ. In the case of this clone: Its specific antigen is unknown. Base quality data are lacking; no much larger clone is found one base away.

The paper's findings and limits, for the study overall: How much clinical and demographic metadata was included differed by source and by participant, and the metadata was provided uncurated.

Sequenced sample: peripheral blood. The source is a human donor in a cohort sampled during active COVID-19. In this chain, TRBV5-1 is recombined with TRBJ2-2; the D gene is unclear. The CDR3 corresponds to CASSLPRSGNTGELFF. At the DNA level, the sequence is TGCGCCAGCAGCCTCCCTCGGTCAGGGAACACCGGGGAGCTGTTTTTT. With the rest looked up from the reference TRBV5-1 and TRBJ2-2 genes rather than sequenced, the full variable domain is KAGVTQTPRYLIKTRGQQVTLSCSPISGHRSVSWYQQTPGQGLQFLFEYFSETQRNKGNFPGRFSGRQFSNSRSEMNVSTLELGDSALYLCASSLPRSGNTGELFFGEGSRLTVL.